A selection of T cell receptor beta chains follows, all from one sample in a study of siplizumab effects on memory and regulatory T cells. Repertoires were generated with immunoSEQ multiplex PCR, while TCRdb's copy carries only in-frame clones and drops some. The sample includes roughly 100,000 clones, 93% seen only once; the top ten take 6.5%. Material for sequencing was CD8+ T cells sorted from blood. These receptors all stem from a human donor in good health. Each CDR3 is given with its conserved first and last residue. Fields, in order: V gene, J gene, D gene, clone size, CDR3 DNA, CDR3 protein. A D gene is named only where the DNA matches it firmly. The size entry is marked missing in some rows and otherwise reads once, few, many or a size class.

TRBV7-6	TRBJ1-1	NA	NA	TGTGCCAGCAGCTTACAACAGGGAGCGAACACTGAAGCTTTCTTT	CASSLQQGANTEAFF
TRBV4-1	TRBJ1-3	NA	NA	TGCGCCAGCAGCCAAGTTTTAGGGGCAGGAAACACCATATATTTT	CASSQVLGAGNTIYF
TRBV29-1	TRBJ2-1	TRBD2	NA	TGCAGCGTTGAAGATCTATCGGGCGGGAGTTTCATCTATGAGCAGTTCTTC	CSVEDLSGGSFIYEQFF
TRBV27	TRBJ1-3	NA	NA	TGTGCCAGCGCGGGGGCAGAAGAACGAAACACCATATATTTT	CASAGAEERNTIYF
TRBV15	TRBJ2-2	TRBD2	once	TGTGCCACCAGCAGAGAACGGACTAGCAACACCGGGGAGCTGTTTTTT	CATSRERTSNTGELFF
TRBV9	TRBJ2-3	NA	NA	TGTGCCAGCAGCGCAGACCTCTCAAAAAACACAGATACGCAGTATTTT	CASSADLSKNTDTQYF
TRBV30	TRBJ1-5	NA	few	TGTGCCTGGAACCCGACCTCAGGCTCCGAGCCCCAGCATTTT	CAWNPTSGSEPQHF
TRBV5-1	TRBJ1-1	NA	NA	TGCGCCAGCAGCTTGGGCTACGGGGTCACTGAAGCTTTCTTT	CASSLGYGVTEAFF
TRBV19	TRBJ1-1	NA	few	TGTGCCAGTAGCACCTCTCTGAACACTGAAGCTTTCTTT	CASSTSLNTEAFF
TRBV4-1	TRBJ2-7	TRBD2	NA	TGCGCCAGCAGCCGGGGGTACGGCAGGGAGGGCGAGCAGTACTTC	CASSRGYGREGEQYF
TRBV6-5	TRBJ2-1	NA	NA	TGTGCCAGCAGACGGACAGTAAACAACCACAATGAGCAGTTCTTC	CASRRTVNNHNEQFF
TRBV7-9	TRBJ1-1	TRBD1	NA	TGTGCCAGCAGCTCCCGCCCTCCAACCGACAGGGGCCCTGAAGCTTTCTTT	CASSSRPPTDRGPEAFF
TRBV6-6	TRBJ1-1	TRBD1	NA	TGTGCCAGCAGTCCTCGACAGGGGTTCGTGAACACTGAAGCTTTCTTT	CASSPRQGFVNTEAFF
TRBV9	TRBJ1-6	NA	NA	TGTGCCAGCAGCGTAGGTGATAGCTCCTATAATTCACCCCTCCACTTT	CASSVGDSSYNSPLHF
TRBV9	TRBJ2-1	TRBD2	NA	TGTGCCAGCAGCGACCCGGGACTAGCGTACAATGAGCAGTTCTTC	CASSDPGLAYNEQFF
TRBV27	TRBJ1-1	NA	NA	TGTGCCAGCAGTTTTACAGCGAACACTGAAGCTTTCTTT	CASSFTANTEAFF
TRBV7-9	TRBJ2-5	TRBD1	NA	TGTGCCAGCAGCCCCAAGGACAGGGGCCGGGAGACCCAGTACTTC	CASSPKDRGRETQYF
TRBV5-6	TRBJ1-1	TRBD1	NA	TGTGCCAGCAGCTTCTTGCAGGGGGCTGGGGCTGAAGCTTTCTTT	CASSFLQGAGAEAFF
TRBV25-1	TRBJ2-7	NA	NA	TGTGCCAGCAGTTTTTCACAGGGGGGGTTTGTCGAGCAGTACTTC	CASSFSQGGFVEQYF
TRBV19	TRBJ2-2	TRBD1	NA	TGTGCCAGTAGTATTGCACAGGGGGACACCGGGGAGCTGTTTTTT	CASSIAQGDTGELFF
TRBV9	TRBJ2-7	NA	NA	TGTGCCAGCTCTCATCTAGGGGACTCCTACGAGCAGTACTTC	CASSHLGDSYEQYF
TRBV5-6	TRBJ1-1	NA	NA	TGTGCCAGCAGCGGATTAAACACTGAAGCTTTCTTT	CASSGLNTEAFF
TRBV29-1	TRBJ1-1	NA	once	TGCAGCGTCCGCACGAACACTGAAGCTTTCTTT	CSVRTNTEAFF
TRBV2	TRBJ1-2	TRBD1	NA	TGTGCCAGCATCCAAGGAGGGGGCGAGAACTATGGCTACACCTTC	CASIQGGGENYGYTF
TRBV2	TRBJ1-5	NA	NA	TGTGCCAGCAGGCTAGGAGGCCTTAGCAATCAGCCCCAGCATTTT	CASRLGGLSNQPQHF
TRBV9	TRBJ1-1	NA	NA	TGTGCCAGCAGCGTAGGGGCGAACACTGAAGCTTTCTTT	CASSVGANTEAFF
TRBV7-8	TRBJ2-2	NA	NA	TGTGCCAGCACTTTTCTAGCCGGCGGGGAGCTGTTTTTT	CASTFLAGGELFF
TRBV28	TRBJ2-1	NA	NA	TGTGCCCACGCACCTATGAGCTCCTACAATGAGCAGTTCTTC	CAHAPMSSYNEQFF
TRBV28	TRBJ1-2	NA	NA	TGTGCCAGCACTCCTGAGCCTCAGGGTGGTATCTATGGCTACACCTTC	CASTPEPQGGIYGYTF
TRBV5-6	TRBJ2-7	NA	few	TGTGCCAGCAGCTTCTCCGGATACGAGCAGTACTTC	CASSFSGYEQYF
TRBV4-3	TRBJ2-7	TRBD1	NA	TGCGCCAGCAGCCAAAAACAGGGGTTTTTTTACGAGCAGTACTTC	CASSQKQGFFYEQYF
TRBV13	TRBJ1-6	NA	NA	TGTGCCAGCAGCAAAGACCTCGGGGGTAATTCACCCCTCCACTTT	CASSKDLGGNSPLHF
TRBV27	TRBJ2-7	NA	NA	TGTGCCAGCAGTTTATCCAGCTCGGGGCTAGCAAGAGACTACGAGCAGTACTTC	CASSLSSSGLARDYEQYF
TRBV5-1	TRBJ2-1	NA	NA	TGCGCCAGCAGCTTGGATTCTCAAACCCCCTACAATGAGCAGTTCTTC	CASSLDSQTPYNEQFF
TRBV19	TRBJ2-2	NA	NA	TGTGCCAGTAGTATAGCCCTCACCGGGGAGCTGTTTTTT	CASSIALTGELFF
TRBV7-3	TRBJ2-1	NA	once	TGTGCCAGCAGCTTAACGGGCGGCAGGAACAATGAGCAGTTCTTC	CASSLTGGRNNEQFF
TRBV6-1	TRBJ2-1	NA	NA	TGTGCCAGCAGACTGAACCCTAGTGGTCTACATGAGCAGTTCTTC	CASRLNPSGLHEQFF
TRBV5-6	TRBJ2-5	NA	NA	TGTGCCAGCAGCCCCGGACAGTACCAAGAGACCCAGTACTTC	CASSPGQYQETQYF
TRBV7-8	TRBJ2-7	TRBD1	NA	TGTGCCAGCAGCCCAGGGGGTTACGAGCAGTACTTC	CASSPGGYEQYF
TRBV7-6	TRBJ2-1	NA	NA	TGTGCCAGCAGGCGTAACTTCGGACCTAACAATGAGCAGTTCTTC	CASRRNFGPNNEQFF
TRBV11-2	TRBJ2-2	NA	NA	TGTGCCAGCAGCTTCTCGCCGGGACACCTTTACACCGGGGAGCTGTTTTTT	CASSFSPGHLYTGELFF
TRBV27	TRBJ2-1	NA	NA	TGTGCCAGCAGTCCGGGATACAATGAGCAGTTCTTC	CASSPGYNEQFF
TRBV5-5	TRBJ2-5	NA	NA	TGTGCCAGCAGCTTTGGTGACGGGACTCCTCTAGAGACCCAGTACTTC	CASSFGDGTPLETQYF
TRBV4-1	TRBJ2-7	NA	NA	TGCGCCAGCAGCCAAGGCAAGGAGGGGTACGAGCAGTACTTC	CASSQGKEGYEQYF
TRBV7-6	TRBJ1-1	NA	NA	TGTGCCAGCAGCTTAGGACGGACCATGAACACTGAAGCTTTCTTT	CASSLGRTMNTEAFF
TRBV2	TRBJ1-1	NA	NA	TGTGCCAGCAGGGGGGAGAACACTGAAGCTTTCTTT	CASRGENTEAFF
TRBV7-9	TRBJ1-3	NA	NA	TGTGCCAGCTTAACTTCGGACACCATATATTTT	CASLTSDTIYF
TRBV5-4	TRBJ2-7	NA	NA	TGTGCCAGCAGCCAGGCCGGAGAGGCCTACGAGCAGTACTTC	CASSQAGEAYEQYF
TRBV4-1	TRBJ2-1	NA	NA	TGCGCCAGCAGCCAAGTTGGGAGCTCCTACAATGAGCAGTTCTTC	CASSQVGSSYNEQFF
TRBV27	TRBJ2-1	TRBD2	NA	TGTGCCAGCAGTTTATACGGACTAGCCAATGAGCAGTTCTTC	CASSLYGLANEQFF
TRBV18	TRBJ2-7	NA	NA	TGTGCCAGCTCACCGACCCTCGAAAGCTCCTACGAGCAGTACTTC	CASSPTLESSYEQYF
TRBV2	TRBJ1-3	NA	NA	TGTGCCAGCAGCGCAGGCAGGGTAGCCGGAAACACCATATATTTT	CASSAGRVAGNTIYF
TRBV7-2	TRBJ2-7	TRBD2	NA	TGTGCCAGCAGCCCCGGGACTAGCGGGAGGGCCACCTACGAGCAGTACTTC	CASSPGTSGRATYEQYF
TRBV30	TRBJ2-2	NA	NA	TGTGCCTGGAACCCGGGGACAAACACCGGGGAGCTGTTTTTT	CAWNPGTNTGELFF
TRBV25-1	TRBJ2-5	NA	NA	TGTGCCAGCAGTGATGAGGCAGAAATGGAGACCCAGTACTTC	CASSDEAEMETQYF